The rows below give T cell receptor beta chains drawn from one sample of a study of blood T cell repertoires in COVID-19. Sequencing was performed with immunoSEQ multiplex PCR; in TCRdb, only in-frame clones are kept and a portion is missing. The table records roughly 100,000 clones, approximately 83% of them present only once. The sequenced material came from peripheral blood. The receptor set was obtained from an elderly woman with active or convalescent COVID-19. CDR3s include the opening cysteine and the closing phenylalanine or tryptophan.

v_gene	j_gene	CDR3aa
TRBV28	TRBJ1-1	CVIAGPHTEAFF
TRBV27	TRBJ1-6	CASSPMGPLSSYNSPLHF
TRBV28	TRBJ2-7	CASSFGWREKGEQYF
TRBV5-1	TRBJ1-5	CASSQGSNQPQHF
TRBV7-2	TRBJ2-3	CASSLGGRATDTQYF
TRBV3-1/TRBV3-2	TRBJ2-7	CASSQASGGVYEQYF
TRBV16	TRBJ1-1	CASSQETGNEAFF
TRBV9	TRBJ2-7	CASSGGQDATYEQYF
TRBV19	TRBJ1-5	CASSHGRGSNQPQHF
TRBV7-9	TRBJ2-7	CASSSPKTGGIDEQYF
TRBV6-5	TRBJ2-1	CASSAPGYEQFF
TRBV29-1	TRBJ2-5	CSVGRDRGGKTQYF
TRBV28	TRBJ2-1	CASRGGRTSSYNEQFF
TRBV7-3	TRBJ2-1	CASSPRDSSYNEQFF
TRBV5-1	TRBJ2-1	CASSLQGPTYNEQFF
TRBV19	TRBJ2-7	CASLDRVKREQYF
TRBV11-2	TRBJ1-2	CASSPTPGVTWGYTF
TRBV23-1	TRBJ1-5	CASSHGNQPQHF
TRBV7-8	TRBJ1-5	CASSDRGRGYQPQHF
TRBV6-1	TRBJ2-4	CASSEAGGLAGNIKNIQYF
TRBV28	TRBJ1-4	CASSSFSTGTKLFF
TRBV7-8	TRBJ2-5	CASSSTTERGRIQETQYF
TRBV7-2	TRBJ2-3	CASSLVSSGRGTDTQYF
TRBV11-3	TRBJ2-7	CASSLRTGNYEQYF
TRBV28	TRBJ1-5	CASSLLNKPQHF
TRBV5-1	TRBJ2-7	CASSLTGTGGYEQYF
TRBV11-3	TRBJ1-1	CASSLQGVNTEAFF
TRBV5-1	TRBJ2-3	CASSLSFQGGADTQYF
TRBV7-9	TRBJ1-2	CASSISGGHPGGYTF
TRBV4-2	TRBJ2-5	CASSQETAWRGQETQYF
TRBV7-2	TRBJ1-2	CASSSYRGQNYGYTF
TRBV28	TRBJ1-2	CASSTGFNYGYTF
TRBV7-2	TRBJ1-2	CASSLERGGYGYTF
TRBV10-3	TRBJ1-1	CAIGTGNTEAFF
TRBV15	TRBJ1-1	CATSRVSGEAFF
TRBV5-8	TRBJ1-1	CASSPGLANTEAFF
TRBV12-3/TRBV12-4	TRBJ1-2	CASSSSRPGYTF
TRBV27	TRBJ1-1	CASSLRTGASEAFF
TRBV11-2	TRBJ1-1	CASSTRQGRNTEAFF
TRBV19	TRBJ2-2	CASSMWDTNTGELFF
TRBV28	TRBJ2-5	CASQWAGRETQYF
TRBV28	TRBJ1-2	CASSLLGTGAFGYTF
TRBV27	TRBJ2-3	CASSRLGGKTDTQYF
TRBV21-1	TRBJ2-7	CASSAPGTSTYEQYF
TRBV10-3	TRBJ1-6	CASWAGERNSPLHF
TRBV5-6	TRBJ1-5	CASSWGLGTGEQPQHF
TRBV19	TRBJ2-7	CASSLERGYEQYF
TRBV28	TRBJ2-1	CASRAGRSSYNEQFF
TRBV6-2/TRBV6-3	TRBJ2-3	CASSTTTSGGPVTDTQYF